Below, 27 T cell receptor beta chains from the same sample are listed, as sequenced in a study of T cells in Graves' hyperthyroidism and ophthalmopathy. RNA transcripts served as the template for amplifying TCR beta CDR3 regions. First-round RT-PCR targeting the TCR CDR3 was performed with the HTBI primer set. From the multiplex PCR reads, TCRdb called clonotypes with MiXCR, one entry per CDR3 protein. The sample contains approximately 640,000 distinct CDR3 sequences, 17% of which appear only once. Specimen: blood. Receptor source: a man aged 45-60 years with Graves' hyperthyroidism.

This chain uses TRBV19 with TRBJ1-2; a weak D match, TRBD1 (5 bases). V dropped 6 bases and J dropped 4 bases, with 12 bases sitting between them. Germline CDR1 is LNHDA and CDR2 is SQIVND (reference sequence). CDR3 length: 13 amino acids. Here the CDR3 reads CASSEGVAYGYTF. The CDR3 coding sequence is TGTGCCAGTAGCGAAGGGGTGGCCTATGGCTACACCTTC.

As regards this clonotype: At one end the junction does not follow the germline gene, possibly because of a read error. The rearrangement joins TRBV7-9 to TRBJ1-6; 8 nucleotides align to TRBD1. This CDR3 is built from 14 residues. CDR1 is SEHNR, CDR2 FQNEAQ, per germline (reference sequence). The DNA for the CDR3 is TGTGCCAGCAGCCCAGGACAGGGTAATTCACCCCCCCACTTT. The encoded protein is CASSPGQGNSPPHF.

The chain has TRBV19 and TRBJ2-6; D is ambiguous. There are 13 residues in the CDR3. Germline lookup yields CDR1 LNHDA and CDR2 SQIVND (reference sequence). Trimming shortened V by 5 bases and J by 6 bases, and 8 bases separated the two germline ends. In nucleotides, the CDR3 is TGTGCCAGTAGTTACGCTGAGGCCAACGTCCTGACTTTC. It codes for CASSYAEANVLTF.

This clonotype was detected many times. One end of the junction does not line up with germline, which may come from a read error. V and J are TRBV5-1 and TRBJ1-1, with 11 nucleotides matching TRBD1. CDR1 is SGHRS, CDR2 YFSETQ, per germline. This CDR3 contains 14 residues. This chain's CDR3 is CASSSGTGGTEAFF. Here the CDR3 DNA reads TGTGCCAGCAGCTCCGGGACAGGGGGCACTGAAGCTTTCTTT.

In this sample, this clonotype turned up many times. The CDR3 region is CASSTPGGRGNNQPQHF. DNA of the CDR3: TGTGCCAGTAGTACCCCGGGGGGACGGGGGAACAATCAGCCCCAGCATTTT. The chain has TRBV19 and TRBJ1-5, with D perhaps TRBD1 (5 bases). The CDR3 is 17 amino acids. CDR1 and CDR2 (germline): LNHDA, SQIVND (reference sequence). Trimming took 4 bases from V and 3 from J, leaving 19 bases between them.

In its sample, this clonotype was seen many times. CDR3 loop: CASSLSLAGQETQYF. CDR3 DNA sequence: TGTGCCAGCAGTTTATCGTTGGCGGGACAAGAGACCCAGTACTTC. This chain links TRBV27 with TRBJ2-5, with D maybe TRBD2 (6 bases). The V and J ends lost 0 bases and 2 bases respectively, with 10 bases between them. The CDR3 runs to 15 residues. Germline V gene lookup returns CDR1 MNHEY and CDR2 SMNVEV (reference sequence).

V gene TRBV24-1 combines with J gene TRBJ1-2; 8 nucleotides match TRBD1. The J segment lost 4 bases and the V segment lost 1 base, leaving 7 bases of the junction unmatched. Germline assignment: CDR1 KGHDR and CDR2 SFDVKD. The CDR3 has 16 amino acids. The CDR3 is CATSDLGQGATYGYTF. The CDR3 region has the DNA TGTGCCACCAGTGATTTAGGCCAGGGGGCGACCTATGGCTACACCTTC.

This clonotype was counted many times. The gene calls are TRBV6-1 and TRBJ1-6; D remains unclear. With 6 bases removed from V and 7 bases from J, the gap between germline ends came to 13 bases. This CDR3 is 14 amino acids long. Germline-derived CDR1 and CDR2 are MNHNS and SASEGT. The chain's CDR3 is CASSPRQANSPLHF. The CDR3 DNA sequence: TGTGCCAGCAGCCCGCGACAAGCGAATTCACCCCTCCACTTT.

This clonotype was seen many times. The rearrangement links TRBV7-8 to TRBJ2-2; D gene unclear. CDR3 length equals 16 residues. The germline V and J ends were trimmed by 2 bases and 1 base, with 11 bases remaining between them. Germline CDR1 is SGHVS and CDR2 is FQNEAQ. CDR3 in DNA: TGTGCCAGCAGCTTATCTGTGTACTTGAACACCGGGGAGCTGTTTTTT. This gives the protein CASSLSVYLNTGELFF.

At least ten counts were recorded for this clonotype. The chain joins TRBV28 to TRBJ2-2; 7 bases are shared with TRBD2. Losses at the gene ends were 5 bases for V and 7 bases for J; bases not matched to a gene: 10. This CDR3 has 15 residues. Germline V lookup: CDR1 MDHEN, CDR2 SYDVKM. The CDR3 bases are TGTGCCAGCAGTACCGTAGGACTAGTCGTCGGGGAGCTGTTTTTT. Encoded protein: CASSTVGLVVGELFF.

This chain connects TRBV5-4 to TRBJ1-4; 9 bases line up with TRBD1. V trimming: 3 bases; J trimming: 6 bases; junction bases outside the gene matches: 6. The CDR3 runs to 15 residues. Per the germline V gene, CDR1 is SGHNT and CDR2 is YYREEE (reference sequence). CDR3 sequence: CASSSAGTGYEKLFF. The CDR3 coding sequence is TGTGCCAGCAGCTCGGCAGGGACAGGGTATGAAAAACTGTTTTTT.

A note on this clonotype: This may be a read error: a much more frequent sequence differs by one nucleotide. The CDR3 loop is CVISRLANEQFF. Here the CDR3 DNA reads TGTGTCATCAGCCGACTAGCTAATGAGCAGTTCTTC. The rearrangement uses TRBV10-3 and TRBJ2-1; 7 nucleotides agree with TRBD2. Per germline, CDR1 ENHRY and CDR2 SYGVKD. This CDR3 contains 12 residues.

This clonotype was seen at least ten times. The CDR3 protein is CASSFSEAPVNTEAFF. DNA of the CDR3: TGTGCCAGCAGCTTTAGTGAGGCCCCCGTGAACACTGAAGCTTTCTTT. V and J are TRBV11-1 and TRBJ1-1; D is ambiguous. V was clipped by 3 bases and J by 0 bases, with 14 bases between them. The length of the CDR3 is 16 residues. Germline V gene lookup returns CDR1 SGHAT and CDR2 FQDESV (reference sequence).

The CDR3 protein is CASSAGTGVAGGEFF. Written as DNA, the CDR3 is TGTGCCAGCAGCGCCGGGACAGGGGTCGCGGGAGGGGAGTTCTTC. The chain recombines TRBV11-3 with TRBJ2-1, with a weak D call TRBD1 (10 bases). The germline V gene has CDR1 SGHNT and CDR2 YENEEA. Trimming took 5 bases from V and 14 from J, leaving 25 bases between them. The CDR3 sequence is 15 residues long.

This clonotype was seen many times. The rearrangement uses TRBV11-2 and TRBJ2-3; no clear D. This CDR3 is built from 17 residues. The germline V gene has CDR1 SGHAT and CDR2 FQNNGV. Trimming took off 4 bases at V and 1 base at J, with 18 bases between the two ends. The CDR3 loop is CASSSLFDLIGTDTQYF. As DNA, the CDR3 is TGTGCCAGCAGCTCACTTTTTGACCTTATAGGCACAGATACGCAGTATTTT.

Many counts were recorded for this clonotype. The chain combines TRBV20-1 with TRBJ2-3; 8 nucleotides match TRBD1. CDR1 is DFQATT, CDR2 SNEGSKA, per germline (reference sequence). This CDR3 spans 14 amino acids. Trimming at V came to 6 bases and at J to 1 base, leaving 6 bases not matched to a gene. CDR3 nucleotides: TGCAGTGCCCCCGAGGGACAGGGCACAGATACGCAGTATTTT. This sequence encodes CSAPEGQGTDTQYF.

This clonotype was recorded many times. This chain connects TRBV11-2 to TRBJ1-1; no reliable D call. V was shortened by 1 base and J by 1 base, with 4 bases between the two germline ends. Germline V CDR1 and CDR2: SGHAT, FQNNGV. There are 13 residues in the CDR3. The CDR3 nucleotides read TGTGCCAGCAGCTTAGGAGAGAACACTGAAGCTTTCTTT. It yields the protein CASSLGENTEAFF.

In its sample, this clonotype was seen many times. CDR3 amino acids: CASSPMTGIYEQYF. The CDR3 DNA reads as TGTGCCAGTAGTCCCATGACAGGGATCTACGAGCAGTACTTC. The chain employs TRBV19 and TRBJ2-7, with TRBD1 matching 7 bases. This CDR3 contains 14 residues. Trimming took 5 bases from V and 3 from J; bases not matched to a gene: 7. Germline-derived CDR1 and CDR2 are LNHDA and SQIVND (reference sequence).

This clonotype was picked up a small number of times. The chain employs TRBV12-5 and TRBJ2-4; possibly TRBD1 or TRBD2 for D (6 bases each). Germline CDR1 LGHNT, CDR2 FRNRAP. V gave up 3 bases and J gave up 0 bases, with 12 bases separating them. The CDR3 is made up of 16 amino acids. CDR3 sequence (DNA): TGTGCTAGTGGTTTAGGCGGGACACTAGCCAAAAACATTCAGTACTTC. It yields the protein CASGLGGTLAKNIQYF.

The V gene is TRBV7-9, the J gene TRBJ2-7; TRBD1 might be the D (6 bases). The germline CDR1 and CDR2 sequences are SEHNR and FQNEAQ (reference sequence). The CDR3 covers 13 residues. V was clipped by 3 bases and J by 5 bases, with 11 bases between them. CDR3 amino acids: CASSFRTVDEQYF. The CDR3 DNA reads TGTGCCAGCAGCTTCAGGACAGTCGACGAGCAGTACTTC.

V is TRBV20-1 and J is TRBJ1-2; D gene unclear. This CDR3 has 12 amino acids. Trimming removed 2 bases at V and 5 bases at J, with 9 bases between. From germline, CDR1 is DFQATT and CDR2 SNEGSKA (reference sequence). The CDR3 here is CSARPRAYGYTF. CDR3 nucleotide sequence: TGCAGTGCTAGACCCCGGGCGTATGGCTACACCTTC.

Concerning this clonotype itself: It may be a read error: a sequence one base away is much more abundant. The rearrangement uses TRBV28 and TRBJ2-7; D is perhaps TRBD1 (6 bases). Germline-derived CDR1 and CDR2 are MDHEN and SYDVKM. Deletions cut 6 bases from V and 0 bases from J, with 12 bases between. The CDR3 is 14 amino acids. CDR3 nucleotide sequence: TGTGCCAGCAGACCCCGGGACAACTCCTACGAGCAGTACTTC. Its protein is CASRPRDNSYEQYF.

This clonotype was counted only a few times. The chain recombines TRBV9 with TRBJ2-1, with TRBD2 matching 11 bases. The CDR3 sequence is 16 residues long. Germline V gene lookup returns CDR1 SGDLS and CDR2 YYNGEE. Losses at the gene ends were 4 bases for V and 7 bases for J; bases not matched to a gene: 10. The DNA of the CDR3 is TGTGCCAGCAGCTCAGTTATGACTAGCGGGGCGAATGAGCAGTTCTTC. It specifies CASSSVMTSGANEQFF. Supplemented by reference TRBV9 and TRBJ2-1, the full variable domain reads DSGVTQTPKHLITATGQRVTLRCSPRSGDLSVYWYQQSLDQGLQFLIQYYNGEERAKGNILERFSAQQFPDLHSELNLSSLELGDSALYFCASSSVMTSGANEQFFGPGTRLTVL.

This clonotype was seen many times. This chain links TRBV30 with TRBJ2-7; TRBD2 might be the D (5 bases). The CDR3 has 11 residues. Germline V gives CDR1 GTSNPN, CDR2 SVGIG (reference sequence). V was cut by 4 bases and J by 3 bases, with 7 bases left in between. The CDR3 sequence: CAWKAGYEQYF. The CDR3 DNA follows: TGTGCCTGGAAGGCGGGCTACGAGCAGTACTTC.

This sequence joins TRBV20-1 and TRBJ2-3; 7 nucleotides line up with TRBD1. This CDR3 has 15 amino acids. Germline loops: CDR1 DFQATT, CDR2 SNEGSKA (reference sequence). V dropped 3 bases and J dropped 0; count of bases not matched to a gene: 6. The CDR3 spells CSARGPGQSTDTQYF. CDR3 coding DNA: TGCAGTGCTAGGGGTCCGGGACAGAGCACAGATACGCAGTATTTT.

This clonotype was seen repeatedly, ten times or more. This rearrangement joins TRBV9 to TRBJ2-2, with TRBD1 identical over 7 bases. CDR3 size: 16 residues. The V segment lost 0 bases and the J segment 0 bases; nucleotides outside the gene matches: 2. Germline V gives CDR1 SGDLS, CDR2 YYNGEE. The CDR3 DNA is TGTGCCAGCAGCGTAGTTGGACAGGCGAACACCGGGGAGCTGTTTTTT. It specifies CASSVVGQANTGELFF.

This clonotype was seen many times. The rearrangement uses TRBV5-1 and TRBJ2-1, with D uncertain. The V and J ends lost 5 bases and 0 bases respectively, with 9 bases between them. CDR1 is SGHRS and CDR2 is YFSETQ in the germline V gene. This CDR3 region has 14 residues. CDR3 DNA sequence: TGCGCCAGCAGATCCCAGAGCTCCTACAATGAGCAGTTCTTC. It encodes CASRSQSSYNEQFF.